This TCR beta chain was sequenced during a study of lung T cells in sarcoidosis with Löfgren's syndrome. Study background: Repertoire analyses centered on Löfgren's syndrome patients.

This clonotype was counted ten times or more. A single record per CDR3 protein comes from TCRdb applying MiXCR to the reads. The sample yields more than 8,000 distinct CDR3 sequences, around 20% seen once. The sequence derives from a human donor with sarcoidosis (Löfgren's syndrome or another form), or a control subject (not recorded which). Sequenced material: CD4+ T cells from bronchoalveolar lavage.

Here the CDR3 reads CSARLAGGRKETQYF. The CDR3 bases are TGCAGTGCTAGATTGGCGGGGGGACGAAAAGAGACCCAGTACTTC. V gene TRBV20-1 combines with J gene TRBJ2-5; TRBD2 matches 8 bases. V shed 2 bases and J 3 bases; nucleotides not matched to a gene: 8. From germline, CDR1 is DFQATT and CDR2 SNEGSKA (reference sequence). CDR3 length: 15 amino acids.